Listed below are T cell receptor beta chains from one sample, sequenced in a study of shared clonotypes between healthy human individuals. Clones were read by immunoSEQ multiplex PCR, and TCRdb kept only the in-frame ones, dropping some. The sample has about 2.1 million clones; approximately 92% are singletons. Sequencing was carried out using naive CD8+ T cells from PBMCs. All receptors derive from a man aged 18 to 29 in good health. Some clones in this sample may be carry-over from other donors' samples. Each CDR3 is given with its conserved first and last residue. The order of the fields is CDR3 DNA, CDR3 protein, clone size, V gene, D gene, J gene. A D gene is named only where the DNA matches it firmly. Size values are once, few and many counts, or a class for expanded clones, and some rows have none.

CDR3nt: TGTGCCAGCAGCCCAAGACAGGGAGGGGATGAAAAACTGTTTTTT
CDR3aa: CASSPRQGGDEKLFF
abundance: -
v_gene: TRBV7-9
d_gene: TRBD1
j_gene: TRBJ1-4

CDR3nt: TGTGCCAGCAGCCCCGGGAGTAAAGGGGGGGACTATGGCTACACCTTC
CDR3aa: CASSPGSKGGDYGYTF
abundance: -
v_gene: TRBV11-2
d_gene: -
j_gene: TRBJ1-2

CDR3nt: TGTGCTAGTGGTTTGGGCCCGGGACTAGCGGGAGTGGGGAATACGCAGTATTTT
CDR3aa: CASGLGPGLAGVGNTQYF
abundance: -
v_gene: TRBV12-5
d_gene: TRBD2
j_gene: TRBJ2-3

CDR3nt: TGTGCCAGCAGCTTGCCAACGGACAGGTTAAGAGAGACCCAGTACTTC
CDR3aa: CASSLPTDRLRETQYF
abundance: -
v_gene: TRBV5-6
d_gene: TRBD1
j_gene: TRBJ2-5

CDR3nt: TGTGCCACCAGCCCATTCCCGTCCACAGTCAATGAAAAACTGTTTTTT
CDR3aa: CATSPFPSTVNEKLFF
abundance: -
v_gene: TRBV15
d_gene: -
j_gene: TRBJ1-4

CDR3nt: TGTGCCAGCAGTTATTTGGGACCGAACACCGGGGAGCTGTTTTTT
CDR3aa: CASSYLGPNTGELFF
abundance: -
v_gene: TRBV6-5
d_gene: -
j_gene: TRBJ2-2

CDR3nt: TGTGCCAGCAGTTACTCCGCGGAAAACACCGGGGAGCTGTTTTTT
CDR3aa: CASSYSAENTGELFF
abundance: -
v_gene: TRBV6-5
d_gene: -
j_gene: TRBJ2-2

CDR3nt: TGTGCCAGCAGGCTAGCGGGATTCTACGAGCAGTACTTC
CDR3aa: CASRLAGFYEQYF
abundance: -
v_gene: TRBV28
d_gene: TRBD2
j_gene: TRBJ2-7

CDR3nt: TGTGCCAGCTTTACAGGGGGCACGGACGAGCAGTACTTC
CDR3aa: CASFTGGTDEQYF
abundance: -
v_gene: TRBV18
d_gene: TRBD1
j_gene: TRBJ2-7

CDR3nt: TGTGCCAGTAGTCCCATCAGGGACTGGCTGAACACCGGGGAGCTGTTTTTT
CDR3aa: CASSPIRDWLNTGELFF
abundance: -
v_gene: TRBV19
d_gene: -
j_gene: TRBJ2-2

CDR3nt: TGTGCCAGCAGCTTAGAGTCGCCGGACAGGGGGCACAATGAGCAGTTCTTC
CDR3aa: CASSLESPDRGHNEQFF
abundance: once
v_gene: TRBV7-9
d_gene: TRBD1
j_gene: TRBJ2-1

CDR3nt: TGTGCCAGCAGTCCTCGACAGGGGTACCCTGAAGCTTTCTTT
CDR3aa: CASSPRQGYPEAFF
abundance: -
v_gene: TRBV6-5
d_gene: TRBD1
j_gene: TRBJ1-1

CDR3nt: TGTGCCAGCAGGAGTCAGGGGGGCCACAATGAGCAGTTCTTC
CDR3aa: CASRSQGGHNEQFF
abundance: -
v_gene: TRBV6-5
d_gene: -
j_gene: TRBJ2-1

CDR3nt: TGTGCCAGTAGTATACGGCGGAGCCCCACAGATACGCAGTATTTT
CDR3aa: CASSIRRSPTDTQYF
abundance: once
v_gene: TRBV19
d_gene: -
j_gene: TRBJ2-3

CDR3nt: TGTGCCAGCAGCGACGAGGGAGACAGTATTCATACGCAGTATTTT
CDR3aa: CASSDEGDSIHTQYF
abundance: -
v_gene: TRBV9
d_gene: -
j_gene: TRBJ2-3

CDR3nt: TGTGCCAGCAGTCCCGGGACAGCGTTGGGTGGCTACACCTTC
CDR3aa: CASSPGTALGGYTF
abundance: -
v_gene: TRBV28
d_gene: TRBD1
j_gene: TRBJ1-2

CDR3nt: TGTGCCAGCAGCATACAATCCGGGGGGCCGGACGAGCAGTACTTC
CDR3aa: CASSIQSGGPDEQYF
abundance: -
v_gene: TRBV5-4
d_gene: -
j_gene: TRBJ2-7

CDR3nt: TGTGCCAGCAGTTTCGAGGGAACTAACTATGGCTACACCTTC
CDR3aa: CASSFEGTNYGYTF
abundance: -
v_gene: TRBV28
d_gene: -
j_gene: TRBJ1-2

CDR3nt: TGTGCCAGCAGTTTCCCCCCCGGACTAGCGGCAATTTACTACAATGAGCAGTTCTTC
CDR3aa: CASSFPPGLAAIYYNEQFF
abundance: -
v_gene: TRBV28
d_gene: TRBD2
j_gene: TRBJ2-1

CDR3nt: TGTGCCAGTAGTATACGGTCAGGACTGAGCAAAAGCAATCAGCCCCAGCATTTT
CDR3aa: CASSIRSGLSKSNQPQHF
abundance: -
v_gene: TRBV19
d_gene: -
j_gene: TRBJ1-5

CDR3nt: TGCGCCAGCAGCCCCCTCGGGGCCGAGCAGTACTTC
CDR3aa: CASSPLGAEQYF
abundance: -
v_gene: TRBV4-1
d_gene: -
j_gene: TRBJ2-7

CDR3nt: TGTGCCTGGAGTGAGTTTTTGGCCTACGAGCAGTACTTC
CDR3aa: CAWSEFLAYEQYF
abundance: -
v_gene: TRBV30
d_gene: -
j_gene: TRBJ2-7

CDR3nt: TGTGCCACCAGCAGAGATCTAGGAGTCGGGGGCTACGAGCAGTACTTC
CDR3aa: CATSRDLGVGGYEQYF
abundance: -
v_gene: TRBV15
d_gene: -
j_gene: TRBJ2-7

CDR3nt: TGCAGCGGCGGACAGGGGGCTTCCTACGAGCAGTACTTC
CDR3aa: CSGGQGASYEQYF
abundance: -
v_gene: TRBV29-1
d_gene: TRBD1
j_gene: TRBJ2-7

CDR3nt: TGTGCCACCAGCTCGCGGGAGTTGGGGAATGAGCAGTTCTTC
CDR3aa: CATSSRELGNEQFF
abundance: -
v_gene: TRBV15
d_gene: TRBD2
j_gene: TRBJ2-1

CDR3nt: TGTGCCAGCAGGACAGGGTCACGTTTTGAGGAAGCTTTCTTT
CDR3aa: CASRTGSRFEEAFF
abundance: -
v_gene: TRBV19
d_gene: TRBD1
j_gene: TRBJ1-1

CDR3nt: TGTGCCAGCAGTGAAGGAGCCCATCGAGTCTACGAGCAGTACTTC
CDR3aa: CASSEGAHRVYEQYF
abundance: once
v_gene: TRBV6-1
d_gene: -
j_gene: TRBJ2-7

CDR3nt: TGTGCCAGCAGTTTACCCCCAGGGTTATATGGCTACACCTTC
CDR3aa: CASSLPPGLYGYTF
abundance: -
v_gene: TRBV28
d_gene: -
j_gene: TRBJ1-2

CDR3nt: TGTGCCAGCAGCCAAGATAGCCTGGGAGGCAATGAGCAGTTCTTC
CDR3aa: CASSQDSLGGNEQFF
abundance: -
v_gene: TRBV14
d_gene: -
j_gene: TRBJ2-1

CDR3nt: TGTGCCAGCAGTCCTCGGACAGGGAGGATCTACGAGCAGTACTTC
CDR3aa: CASSPRTGRIYEQYF
abundance: -
v_gene: TRBV28
d_gene: TRBD1
j_gene: TRBJ2-7

CDR3nt: TGTGCCGGGGGGACAGGGGGCAATCAGCCCCAGCATTTT
CDR3aa: CAGGTGGNQPQHF
abundance: -
v_gene: TRBV2
d_gene: TRBD1
j_gene: TRBJ1-5

CDR3nt: TGCGCCAGCAGCCAGGGGTTGGGGGATGAAAAACTGTTTTTT
CDR3aa: CASSQGLGDEKLFF
abundance: -
v_gene: TRBV4-1
d_gene: -
j_gene: TRBJ1-4

CDR3nt: TGTGCCAGCAGCTTAGGACAGGGAGAAATTGCCTACGAGCAGTACTTC
CDR3aa: CASSLGQGEIAYEQYF
abundance: -
v_gene: TRBV7-9
d_gene: TRBD1
j_gene: TRBJ2-7

CDR3nt: TGCGCCAGCAGTGAGGTGACAGGGGGCCCAGATACGCAGTATTTT
CDR3aa: CASSEVTGGPDTQYF
abundance: -
v_gene: TRBV10-1
d_gene: TRBD1
j_gene: TRBJ2-3

CDR3nt: TGTGCCATCAGCCTGCTGGGGGGGACCTACGAGCAGTACTTC
CDR3aa: CAISLLGGTYEQYF
abundance: -
v_gene: TRBV10-3
d_gene: TRBD2
j_gene: TRBJ2-7

CDR3nt: TGTGCCAGCTCCCCGGTGCAGAGGGAGACCCAGTACTTC
CDR3aa: CASSPVQRETQYF
abundance: few
v_gene: TRBV18
d_gene: -
j_gene: TRBJ2-5

CDR3nt: TGTGCCAGCAGCTTACAGCAGGGAAGCACAGATACGCAGTATTTT
CDR3aa: CASSLQQGSTDTQYF
abundance: -
v_gene: TRBV7-9
d_gene: -
j_gene: TRBJ2-3

CDR3nt: TGCAGTGCTCCTCCCGCGCAGTTCTTC
CDR3aa: CSAPPAQFF
abundance: -
v_gene: TRBV20-1
d_gene: -
j_gene: TRBJ2-1

CDR3nt: TGTGCCAGCAGAACTACTATCCATGGAGGGGAGTACTACAATGAGCAGTTCTTC
CDR3aa: CASRTTIHGGEYYNEQFF
abundance: -
v_gene: TRBV7-2
d_gene: -
j_gene: TRBJ2-1

CDR3nt: TGCGCCAGCAGCCAAGAACGTAGGCCCTACAATGAGCAGTTCTTC
CDR3aa: CASSQERRPYNEQFF
abundance: -
v_gene: TRBV4-3
d_gene: -
j_gene: TRBJ2-1

CDR3nt: TGTGCCAGCAGTGAAGGAGTAGGGCCCTATGGCTACACCTTC
CDR3aa: CASSEGVGPYGYTF
abundance: -
v_gene: TRBV6-1
d_gene: -
j_gene: TRBJ1-2

CDR3nt: TGTGCCAGCAGGACGACAGGGGGCTCCTACGAGCAGTACTTC
CDR3aa: CASRTTGGSYEQYF
abundance: -
v_gene: TRBV28
d_gene: TRBD1
j_gene: TRBJ2-7

CDR3nt: TGTGCCAGCAGTGAAAGAGCCGGATACAATGAGCAGTTCTTC
CDR3aa: CASSERAGYNEQFF
abundance: -
v_gene: TRBV25-1
d_gene: -
j_gene: TRBJ2-1

CDR3nt: TGTGCCTGGAGCAGTGGGCTCGGGACCGGGGAGCTGTTTTTT
CDR3aa: CAWSSGLGTGELFF
abundance: -
v_gene: TRBV30
d_gene: -
j_gene: TRBJ2-2

CDR3nt: TGTGCCAGCTCACCAGACAGGGGGTTCGGGGGTGGCACTGAAGCTTTCTTT
CDR3aa: CASSPDRGFGGGTEAFF
abundance: -
v_gene: TRBV18
d_gene: TRBD1
j_gene: TRBJ1-1

CDR3nt: TGTGCCAGCAGTTTATTGTGGGAGGGTAACACCGGGGAGCTGTTTTTT
CDR3aa: CASSLLWEGNTGELFF
abundance: -
v_gene: TRBV28
d_gene: TRBD2
j_gene: TRBJ2-2

CDR3nt: TGTGCCAGCAGTCTAGGGGGGACCTACGAGCAGTACTTC
CDR3aa: CASSLGGTYEQYF
abundance: -
v_gene: TRBV27
d_gene: -
j_gene: TRBJ2-7